Sequencing of this T cell receptor beta chain was carried out in a study of CD8+CD57+ T cells in acquired aplastic anemia. Overall study: When averaged, DNA from sorted CD4+ and CD8+ cells came to 3 to 3.5 ug. There were roughly 9.8 million reads, on average, for CD4+ cells from healthy donors.

Germline V gene data show CDR1 as SGHVS and CDR2 as FQNEAQ. CDR3 length: 13 residues. V was shortened by 7 bases and J by 5 bases, with 12 bases between the two germline ends. The study profiled TCR beta VDJ and CDR3 using genomic DNA as template. TCRdb used MiXCR to reprocess the reads, holding one entry per CDR3 protein. This sample carries 35,000 to 50,000 distinct CDR3 sequences, roughly two thirds of them seen once, and the ten largest clones take about 22%. This clonotype was found once. Sequencing was performed on sorted CD4+, CD8+, or CD8+CD57+ T cells (not recorded which) from PBMCs. This chain joins TRBV7-8 and TRBJ1-5; tentative D call: TRBD1 (5 bases). The TCR originated in a human donor in good health, serving as a control. The CDR3 nucleotides are TGTGCCAGCACCACTGAGGGGTATCAGCCCCAGCATTTT. As protein: CASTTEGYQPQHF.